What follows describes a single T cell receptor (beta chain). CDR1 SGHTA and CDR2 FQGNSA come from the germline V gene. The CDR3 is 14 amino acids. With V trimmed by 7 bases and J by 6 bases, 10 bases remained unmatched. This sample stems from a study of shared clonotypes between healthy human individuals. The assay was immunoSEQ multiplex PCR, and TCRdb's table has in-frame clones only and misses some. The data hold roughly 720,000 clones, with about 90% observed a single time. The chain is built from TRBV7-2 and TRBJ2-7; 9 nucleotides agree with TRBD2. This receptor was taken from a man aged 18 to 30 in good health. Some clones in this sample may be carry-over from other donors' samples. Sample: memory CD8+ T cells from PBMCs. This sample's subset: CD45RO+ cells pooled with CCR7-negative TemRA cells. The CDR3 DNA sequence: TGTGCCAGCATGCCGACTAGCGGTGCTGTCGAGCAGTACTTC. It specifies CASMPTSGAVEQYF.